This T cell receptor (beta chain) derives from a study of identical twins. Via MiXCR, TCRdb re-called the 5' RACE reads, giving one row per CDR3 protein. The repertoire holds 640,000 or so distinct CDR3 sequences, with around 6% as singletons. The trim removed 2 bases at V and 15 bases at J, leaving 8 bases unmatched. The CDR3 is 13 amino acids. The material sequenced was naive T cells sorted from blood. The chain uses TRBV12-3 or TRBV12-4 and TRBJ2-1, with 9 positions matching TRBD2. The origin of this receptor is a man aged 18 to 30 in good health. DNA of the CDR3: TGTGCCAGCAGTTTAAAGCTAGCGGGAAGGCTGTTCTTC. As protein: CASSLKLAGRLFF.